Below, 5 T cell receptor beta chains from the same sample are listed, as sequenced in a study of Graves' ophthalmopathy and Graves' hyperthyroidism. CDR3 regions of TCR beta were amplified from RNA transcripts. RT-PCR with HTBI primers came first, then second-round multiplex PCR. Using its own MiXCR run on the multiplex PCR reads, TCRdb lists one record per CDR3 protein. In the table there are 560,000 or so distinct CDR3 sequences, 35% to 45% of which are singletons. The material sequenced was peripheral blood or thyroid tissue (not recorded which). The receptor set was obtained from an adult man with Graves' hyperthyroidism.

About this clonotype: A read error may be the cause here, since a much bigger clone is one base away. The chain joins TRBV12-3 or TRBV12-4 to TRBJ2-1; tentatively, D is TRBD2 (5 bases). V gave up 2 bases and J gave up 10 bases, with 9 bases separating them. CDR3 length: 12 amino acids. CDR3 amino acids: CASSLPDYEQFF. DNA of the CDR3: TGTGCCAGCAGTTTACCCGACTACGAGCAGTTCTTC.

This clonotype was seen at least ten times. The J gene is TRBJ1-1, the V gene TRBV29-1; D is uncertain. Germline V gene sequence: CDR1 SQVTM, CDR2 ANQGSEA. V lost 4 bases to trimming and J lost 3 bases, with 12 bases between them. This CDR3 is built from 13 residues. The CDR3 sequence is CSVGKGSDTEAFF. The CDR3 DNA reads as TGCAGCGTTGGGAAGGGCTCTGACACTGAAGCTTTCTTT. Together with reference TRBV29-1 and TRBJ1-1, the CDR3 gives the full variable domain: SAVISQKPSRDICQRGTSLTIQCQVDSQVTMMFWYRQQPGQSLTLIATANQGSEATYESGFVIDKFPISRPNLTFSTLTVSNMSPEDSSIYLCSVGKGSDTEAFFGQGTRLTVV.

This clonotype came up many times. This rearrangement joins TRBV5-1 to TRBJ1-3, with D unclear. V gave up 4 bases and J gave up 0 bases, with 11 bases separating them. The CDR3 has 15 amino acids. The V gene's germline CDR1 is SGHRS and CDR2 YFSETQ. In nucleotides, the CDR3 is TGCGCCAGCAGCCCCGATAGTCCCTCTGGAAACACCATATATTTT. This gives the protein CASSPDSPSGNTIYF.

The chain links TRBV5-5 to TRBJ2-5; no definite D call. CDR1 SGHKS and CDR2 YYEKEE come from the germline V gene (reference sequence). V lost 0 bases to trimming and J lost 7 bases, with 7 bases between them. The CDR3 spans 12 residues. CDR3 in amino acids: CASSLELRTQYF. CDR3 nucleotide sequence: TGTGCCAGCAGCTTGGAACTGCGGACCCAGTACTTC.

As regards this clonotype: Being one base from a much bigger clone, this may be a read error. The chain joins TRBV11-2 to TRBJ1-3; D may be TRBD1 (6 bases). The CDR3 has 16 residues. The germline V gene has CDR1 SGHAT and CDR2 FQNNGV. The DNA of the CDR3 is TGTGCCAGCAGCTTAAGACAGGCCTTCTCTGGAAACACCATGTATTTT. This codes for CASSLRQAFSGNTMYF.